Following are 2 T cell receptor beta chains from one sample sequenced in a study of cytomegalovirus exposure and HLA in healthy donors. The PCR ran on 60 Vbeta and 13 Jbeta primers. The assay was immunoSEQ multiplex PCR, and TCRdb's table has in-frame clones only and misses some. Seen here are about 120,000 clones, under 90% observed once, and the top ten hold 2.2%. The sequenced material came from PBMCs. Receptor source: a woman aged 35 to 49 in good health and CMV-seronegative.

V is TRBV6-1 and J is TRBJ2-1; 8 bases line up with TRBD2. V dropped 6 bases and J dropped 7; count of bases not matched to a gene: 5. Germline CDR1 MNHNS, CDR2 SASEGT. CDR3 length equals 13 residues. CDR3 loop: CASRTSSGNEQFF. DNA for the CDR3: TGTGCCAGCAGGACTTCTAGCGGGAATGAGCAGTTCTTC.

This clone was counted between two and nine times. The rearrangement links TRBV19 to TRBJ2-7; the match to TRBD1 covers 8 bases. Germline V CDR1 and CDR2: LNHDA, SQIVND (reference sequence). J lost 2 bases, V lost 9 bases, and 9 bases had no gene match. This CDR3 has 14 residues. The chain's CDR3 is CASKKADRAYEQYF. The CDR3 DNA sequence: TGTGCCAGCAAGAAGGCGGACAGGGCCTACGAGCAGTACTTC.